The 15 T cell receptor beta chains given below trace back to one sample, sequenced in a study of response to subunit inactivated influenza vaccine. TCRdb re-analysed the RT-PCR reads in MiXCR, keeping a single row per CDR3 protein. The sample carries 590,000 or so distinct CDR3 sequences, approximately 14% recorded once. The source material was PBMCs from blood, sampled 14 to 15 days before vaccination. These receptors were collected from a man between 50 and 59 years old who received an inactivated influenza vaccine.

The V call is TRBV4-3, the J call TRBJ2-1, with TRBD2 as a possible D gene (5 bases). Germline V gene data show CDR1 as LGHNA and CDR2 as YSLEER. V dropped 1 base and J dropped 9 bases, with 16 bases sitting between them. CDR3 length: 15 amino acids. CDR3: CASSQVGSSRVEQFF. In nucleotides, the CDR3 is TGCGCCAGCAGCCAAGTTGGTAGTTCGAGGGTTGAGCAGTTCTTC.

This clonotype was counted at least ten times. The chain is built from TRBV7-2 and TRBJ2-5; 11 positions match TRBD1. This CDR3 contains 14 residues. CDR1 is SGHTA and CDR2 is FQGNSA in the germline V gene. V was pared by 3 bases and J by 3 bases, with 0 bases of the junction left unmatched. The CDR3 coding sequence is TGTGCCAGCAGCTTGGGACAGGGGGAAGAGACCCAGTACTTC. It translates to CASSLGQGEETQYF.

The CDR3 spells CASSRVWLENTGELFF. CDR3 coding DNA: TGTGCCAGCAGCCGGGTCTGGTTGGAAAACACCGGGGAGCTGTTTTTT. The rearrangement links TRBV6-1 to TRBJ2-2; no definite D call. V gave up 6 bases and J gave up 2 bases, with 16 bases separating them. The length of the CDR3 is 16 residues. The germline CDR1 and CDR2 sequences are MNHNS and SASEGT.

The rearrangement uses TRBV28 and TRBJ1-5, with 7 bases that match TRBD1. The germline CDR1 and CDR2 sequences are MDHEN and SYDVKM. V trimming: 9 bases; J trimming: 9 bases; junction bases outside the gene matches: 5. This CDR3 has 11 residues. Here the CDR3 DNA reads TGTGCCAGTGAACAGGGGAGGCCCCAGCATTTT. It yields the protein CASEQGRPQHF.

The rearrangement uses TRBV27 and TRBJ2-3; D possibly corresponds to TRBD1 (6 bases). Trimming cost V 5 bases and J 1 base, with 13 bases left between them. Germline-derived CDR1 and CDR2 are MNHEY and SMNVEV (reference sequence). The CDR3 sequence is 15 residues long. As DNA, the CDR3 is TGTGCCAGCAGTCCGAAACAGGGCGGCACAGATACGCAGTATTTT. Amino acid sequence: CASSPKQGGTDTQYF.

This clonotype was seen only a few times. This chain links TRBV20-1 with TRBJ1-6; D is possibly TRBD1 (5 bases). CDR1 DFQATT and CDR2 SNEGSKA come from the germline V gene (reference sequence). V lost 0 bases and J 6 bases, leaving 12 bases between the germline ends. The length of the CDR3 is 15 residues. CDR3 DNA sequence: TGCAGTGCTAGAGATATGGGGGTTAGTAATTCACCCCTCCACTTT. It codes for CSARDMGVSNSPLHF.

This rearrangement joins TRBV7-7 to TRBJ2-2, with TRBD1 matching 9 bases. Losses at the gene ends were 5 bases for V and 6 bases for J; bases not matched to a gene: 13. Looked up from germline, CDR1 is SSHAT and CDR2 is FNYEAQ (reference sequence). The CDR3 contains 17 residues. The CDR3 nucleotides are TGTGCCAGCAGCGACATTTCCAGGACAGGGGAAGCCGGGGAGCTGTTTTTT. The encoded protein is CASSDISRTGEAGELFF.

The genes are TRBV4-3 and TRBJ2-1; 10 bases map to TRBD2. From germline, CDR1 is LGHNA and CDR2 YSLEER. With V trimmed by 6 bases and J by 4 bases, 9 bases remained unmatched. This CDR3 has 16 amino acids. CDR3 bases: TGCGCCAGCAGACGATCTACTAGCGGGGAATACAATGAGCAGTTCTTC. This encodes CASRRSTSGEYNEQFF.

This clonotype was counted only a few times. This sequence joins TRBV4-2 and TRBJ1-1, with D unresolved. The ends were cut back, 0 bases at V and 7 bases at J, with 15 bases in the middle. Germline CDR1 LGHNA, CDR2 YNFKEQ. The CDR3 is 15 amino acids. For the CDR3, the DNA is TGTGCCAGCAGCCAAGATGGGATTTCAGCCGATGAAGCTTTCTTT. Encoded protein: CASSQDGISADEAFF.

This clonotype turned up a few times. The chain employs TRBV24-1 and TRBJ2-2; D may be TRBD1 (5 bases). The CDR3 covers 17 residues. V was pared by 1 base and J by 5 bases, with 16 bases between. Germline values: CDR1 KGHDR, CDR2 SFDVKD. CDR3 DNA: TGTGCCACCAGTGATTTTAAAGGGGCCGGACCGACCGGGGAGCTGTTTTTT. This codes for CATSDFKGAGPTGELFF.

The chain uses TRBV5-1 and TRBJ2-7; D possibly uses TRBD1 or TRBD2 (5 bases each). V lost 4 bases and J 2 bases, leaving 10 bases between the germline ends. The CDR3 sequence is 13 residues long. Germline-derived CDR1 and CDR2 are SGHRS and YFSETQ. Written as DNA, the CDR3 is TGCGCCAGCAGCCGGGACCTCCCCTACGAGCAGTACTTC. Translated, it gives CASSRDLPYEQYF.

This clonotype showed up many times. An end of the junction differs from the germline gene, which may be a read error. The chain combines TRBV27 with TRBJ1-5; D is possibly TRBD1 (5 bases). Germline CDR1 reads MNHEY; CDR2 reads SMNVEV (reference sequence). The CDR3 runs 15 residues. CDR3 nucleotide sequence: TGTGCCAGCAGTTTATTGGGGGATAGCGATCAGCCCCAGCATTTT. It is translated as CASSLLGDSDQPQHF.

The V gene is TRBV15, the J gene TRBJ2-1; tentatively, D is TRBD2 (6 bases). Germline CDR1 reads LNHNV; CDR2 reads YYDKDF (reference sequence). V was trimmed by 4 bases and J by 0 bases, leaving 7 bases between them. The CDR3 extends over 14 amino acids. In nucleotides, the CDR3 is TGTGCCACCAGCACGGGGGTCTCCTACAATGAGCAGTTCTTC. The encoded protein is CATSTGVSYNEQFF. The whole variable domain, filled in from reference TRBV15 and TRBJ2-1, reads DAMVIQNPRYQVTQFGKPVTLSCSQTLNHNVMYWYQQKSSQAPKLLFHYYDKDFNNEADTPDNFQSRRPNTSFCFLDIRSPGLGDTAMYLCATSTGVSYNEQFFGPGTRLTVL.

This clonotype was seen at least ten times. The J gene is TRBJ1-2, the V gene TRBV12-3 or TRBV12-4, with TRBD1 matching over 8 bases. CDR3 length: 14 amino acids. Unmatched junction bases numbered 7, after V lost 6 bases and J lost 4 bases. The DNA for the CDR3 is TGTGCCAGCAGCTTTAGGACAGGGACCTATGGCTACACCTTC. Amino acid sequence: CASSFRTGTYGYTF.

The chain links TRBV5-1 to TRBJ2-1; D perhaps matches TRBD1 (6 bases). The germline V gene encodes CDR1 SGHRS and CDR2 YFSETQ. The CDR3 totals 13 residues. Trimming cost V 5 bases and J 12 bases, with 18 bases left between them. CDR3 residues: CASRIERGLRQFF. CDR3 bases: TGCGCCAGCAGAATTGAGAGGGGGTTAAGGCAGTTCTTC.